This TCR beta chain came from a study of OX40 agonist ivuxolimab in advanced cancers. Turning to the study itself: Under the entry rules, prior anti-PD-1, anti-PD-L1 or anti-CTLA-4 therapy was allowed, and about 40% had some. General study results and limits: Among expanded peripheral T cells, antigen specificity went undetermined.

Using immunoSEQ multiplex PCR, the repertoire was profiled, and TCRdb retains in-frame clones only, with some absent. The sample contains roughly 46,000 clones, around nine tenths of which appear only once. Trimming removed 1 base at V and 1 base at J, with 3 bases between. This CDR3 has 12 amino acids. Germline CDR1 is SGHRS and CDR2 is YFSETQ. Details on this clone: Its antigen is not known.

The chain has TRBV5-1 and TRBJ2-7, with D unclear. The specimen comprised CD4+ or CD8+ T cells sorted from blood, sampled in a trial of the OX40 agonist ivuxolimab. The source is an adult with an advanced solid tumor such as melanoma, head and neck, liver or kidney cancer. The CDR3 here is CASSLWSYEQYF. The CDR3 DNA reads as TGCGCCAGCAGCTTGTGGTCCTACGAGCAGTACTTC.